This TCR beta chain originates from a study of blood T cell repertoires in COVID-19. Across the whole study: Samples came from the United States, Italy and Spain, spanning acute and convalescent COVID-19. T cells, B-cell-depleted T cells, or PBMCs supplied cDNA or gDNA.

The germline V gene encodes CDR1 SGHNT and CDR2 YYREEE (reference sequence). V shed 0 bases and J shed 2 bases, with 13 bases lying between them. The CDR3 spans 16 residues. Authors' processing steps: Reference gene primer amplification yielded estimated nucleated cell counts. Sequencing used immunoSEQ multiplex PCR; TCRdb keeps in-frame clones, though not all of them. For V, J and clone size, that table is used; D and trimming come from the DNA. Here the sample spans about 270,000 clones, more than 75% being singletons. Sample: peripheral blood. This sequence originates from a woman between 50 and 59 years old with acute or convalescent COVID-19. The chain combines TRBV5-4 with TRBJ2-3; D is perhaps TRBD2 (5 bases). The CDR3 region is CASSLALQLDTDTQYF. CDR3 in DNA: TGTGCCAGCAGCTTGGCACTTCAACTAGACACAGATACGCAGTATTTT.